These T cell receptor beta chains were read from a single sample in a study of blood T cell repertoires in COVID-19. Method: immunoSEQ multiplex PCR; TCRdb's copy keeps in-frame clones and lacks some. This sample has about 220,000 clones, with roughly 84% found just once. Sequences were obtained from peripheral blood. These receptors were obtained from a middle-aged man with active or convalescent COVID-19. The CDR3 runs from the conserved cysteine through the conserved F or W. Fields, in order: V gene, D gene, clone size, J gene, CDR3 DNA, CDR3 protein. D genes are given only for firm matches. Clone size is shown for a subset of rows, as once, few, many or a class of expanded clone.

>TRBV27|NA|many|TRBJ1-6
TGTGCCAGCAGCGATTCCGGGATGGGGAATTCACCCCTCCACTTT
CASSDSGMGNSPLHF
>TRBV7-9|NA|NA|TRBJ2-7
TGTGCCAGCAGCGAGGGACTGGCCTCTTGGGAGCAGTACTTC
CASSEGLASWEQYF
>TRBV28|TRBD1|NA|TRBJ1-6
TGTGCCAGCAGTAAAAGGGGGCAAGATTCACCCCTCCACTTT
CASSKRGQDSPLHF
>TRBV6-5|NA|NA|TRBJ2-5
TGTGCCAGCAGTTACTCGGGGGCGGGAGAAGCGGAGACCCAGTACTTC
CASSYSGAGEAETQYF
>TRBV30|NA|NA|TRBJ1-6
TGTGCCTGGAGCAGTACAGGGATCGATAATTCACCCCTCCACTTT
CAWSSTGIDNSPLHF
>TRBV7-2|TRBD1|NA|TRBJ2-7
TGTGCCAGCAGCTTTGCACAGGGGTACGAGCAGTACTTC
CASSFAQGYEQYF
>TRBV7-2|TRBD2|NA|TRBJ2-1
TGTGCCAGCAGCTTAGCCCCACTAGCGGGAGTATCCTACAATGAGCAGTTCTTC
CASSLAPLAGVSYNEQFF
>TRBV25-1|TRBD1|few|TRBJ1-4
TGTGCCAGCAGTGGGGACAGGGCTAATGAAAAACTGTTTTTT
CASSGDRANEKLFF
>TRBV19|NA|NA|TRBJ2-1
TGTGCCAGTACCCGGGCAGGGGGGCCCAATGAGCAGTTCTTC
CASTRAGGPNEQFF
>TRBV7-8|NA|few|TRBJ2-2
TGTGCCAGCGCCGGACTCTCGAACACCGGGGAGCTGTTTTTT
CASAGLSNTGELFF
>TRBV27|TRBD2|NA|TRBJ2-5
TGTGCCAGCAGCCGACTAGCGGGAGGAGAGACCCAGTACTTC
CASSRLAGGETQYF
>TRBV19|TRBD2|NA|TRBJ2-1
TGTGCCAGTAGCCACCCGGGGGGGGCTAATGAGCAGTTCTTC
CASSHPGGANEQFF
>TRBV5-5|NA|NA|TRBJ1-2
TGTGCCAGCACTTTGGGCACGGACTATGGCTACACCTTC
CASTLGTDYGYTF
>TRBV7-3|TRBD2|NA|TRBJ2-3
TGTGCCAGCAGCTTAAAGGGACGGAGCGGGGGCCCCACAGATACGCAGTATTTT
CASSLKGRSGGPTDTQYF
>TRBV7-9|TRBD2|NA|TRBJ2-7
TGTGCCAGCAGCTTATCTAGCGGGGAATACGAGCAGTACTTC
CASSLSSGEYEQYF
>TRBV7-9|TRBD1|NA|TRBJ2-7
TGTGCCAGCAGCACCCGGACAGGGGAGCGCGAGCAGTACTTC
CASSTRTGEREQYF
>TRBV12-3/TRBV12-4|NA|NA|TRBJ2-5
TGTGCCAGCAGTTTTCTGGAGACCCAGTACTTC
CASSFLETQYF
>TRBV29-1|TRBD1|NA|TRBJ2-3
TGCAGCGTAGTACAGGGGAACAATCCGGATACGCAGTATTTT
CSVVQGNNPDTQYF
>TRBV30|TRBD2|once|TRBJ2-3
TGTGCCTGGAGTTATAGCGGGGCGAGCACAGATACGCAGTATTTT
CAWSYSGASTDTQYF
>TRBV27|TRBD1|NA|TRBJ1-3
TGTGCCAGCGCCCTATTGGGACAGGGGGGAAACACCATATATTTT
CASALLGQGGNTIYF
>TRBV28|TRBD1|NA|TRBJ1-3
TGTGCCAGCAGTTTATGGGCCAGGGGGCAGAGAAACACCATATATTTT
CASSLWARGQRNTIYF
>TRBV30|NA|NA|TRBJ1-2
TGTGCCTGGAGTGGGCAGAATCCAGGCGGCTACACCTTC
CAWSGQNPGGYTF
>TRBV29-1|NA|NA|TRBJ2-7
TGCAGCGTTCAGGGGTCCTCCTACGAGCAGTACTTC
CSVQGSSYEQYF
>TRBV5-4|TRBD1|NA|TRBJ1-1
TGTGCCAGCAGCGCGGGACAGGGGGACGCTGAAGCTTTCTTT
CASSAGQGDAEAFF
>TRBV14|NA|NA|TRBJ1-1
TGTGCCAGCAGCCAAGGATATCGGGCTTTCTTT
CASSQGYRAFF
>TRBV27|TRBD2|NA|TRBJ2-3
TGTGCCAGCAGTCCGCGACTAGCGGGGGGGCCCACAGATACGCAGTATTTT
CASSPRLAGGPTDTQYF
>TRBV28|NA|NA|TRBJ1-3
TGTGCCAGCAGTTTATGGCAGAACTCTGGAAACACCATATATTTT
CASSLWQNSGNTIYF
>TRBV24-1|NA|few|TRBJ2-7
TGTGCCACCAGTGATTCCCAGGGTCCCTACGAGCAGTACTTC
CATSDSQGPYEQYF
>TRBV27|NA|few|TRBJ1-5
TGTGCCAGCAGTTTTTCCGGGAATCAGCCCCAGCATTTT
CASSFSGNQPQHF
>TRBV9|NA|NA|TRBJ2-1
TGTGCCAGCAGCGTAGTTCGAGGGAGCACCTACAATGAGCAGTTCTTC
CASSVVRGSTYNEQFF
>TRBV27|TRBD1|NA|TRBJ1-6
TGTGCCAGCAGTTTCAGGGGGTGGGATTCACCCCTCCACTTT
CASSFRGWDSPLHF
>TRBV19|TRBD2|NA|TRBJ2-3
TGTGCCAGTAGTATCGGAGCGGGAGACACAGATACGCAGTATTTT
CASSIGAGDTDTQYF
>TRBV5-1|NA|NA|TRBJ1-2
TGCGCCAGCAGCTTAGACAGTGGCTACACCTTC
CASSLDSGYTF
>TRBV5-1|NA|NA|TRBJ1-1
TGCGCCAGCAGCTTTGGACCGACAGCGAACACTGAAGCTTTCTTT
CASSFGPTANTEAFF
>TRBV9|TRBD1|NA|TRBJ1-1
TGTGCCAGCAGCGTCCGACAGGGACCGAACACTGAAGCTTTCTTT
CASSVRQGPNTEAFF
>TRBV9|NA|NA|TRBJ1-2
TGTGCCAGCAGCGTAGACGGGAAGTATGGCTACACCTTC
CASSVDGKYGYTF
>TRBV29-1|TRBD1|NA|TRBJ1-2
TGCAGCGCCTCGGACAGGGCGGCTAACTATGGCTACACCTTC
CSASDRAANYGYTF
>TRBV28|NA|once|TRBJ1-2
TGTGCCAGCAGTTCAAGACAGTCCCAAGGCTACACCTTC
CASSSRQSQGYTF
>TRBV28|TRBD1|NA|TRBJ1-5
TGTGCCAGCAGTTTATTGGACAGGGTGGATCAGCCCCAGCATTTT
CASSLLDRVDQPQHF
>TRBV7-9|NA|NA|TRBJ1-1
TGTGCCAGCACCCGGACAGAAAAAGCTTTCTTT
CASTRTEKAFF
>TRBV19|NA|NA|TRBJ1-2
TGTGCCAGTAGTAACAGGGTCCTAGACTATGGCTACACCTTC
CASSNRVLDYGYTF
>TRBV28|TRBD1|NA|TRBJ1-5
TGTGCCAGCAGTGACACAGGGGGCGGTCAGCCCCAGCATTTT
CASSDTGGGQPQHF
>TRBV11-2|TRBD1|NA|TRBJ2-1
TGTGCCAGCAGCTTAGACCGGACAGGGTGGAATGAGCAGTTCTTC
CASSLDRTGWNEQFF
>TRBV6-5|NA|NA|TRBJ1-1
TGTGCCAGCAGTTATAGACTTCGCGAGGGCCCTGAAGCTTTCTTT
CASSYRLREGPEAFF